These 11 T cell receptor beta chains were all obtained from the same sample, sequenced in a study of post-analysis software for immune sequencing data. Whole-study results and caveats: Roughly five TRBV segments were more frequent in patients than controls; TRBV5-6, TRBV5-1 and TRBV20-1 belonged to this group.

Sequencing libraries made from TCR beta cDNA carried unique molecular identifiers. Using its own MiXCR run on the PCR reads, TCRdb lists one record per CDR3 protein. Here the sample spans around 200,000 distinct CDR3 sequences, approximately 29% being singletons. Their target antigens are unknown. Sample: blood. Receptor source: a girl younger than 18 with multiple sclerosis.

J is TRBJ1-1 and V is TRBV5-1; D remains unclear. The CDR3 is 15 residues long. Trimming removed 3 bases at V and 2 bases at J, with 14 bases between. Germline-derived CDR1 and CDR2 are SGHRS and YFSETQ. The CDR3 protein is CASSSSARGNTEAFF. The CDR3 DNA is TGCGCCAGCAGCTCGTCCGCGCGGGGTAACACTGAAGCTTTCTTT.

This clonotype was counted a few times. V is TRBV9 and J is TRBJ2-5; perhaps TRBD2 as D (6 bases). The V end was cut by 0 bases, the J end by 3 bases, with 12 bases between. Germline values: CDR1 SGDLS, CDR2 YYNGEE. The length of the CDR3 is 15 residues. CDR3 DNA sequence: TGTGCCAGCAGCGTAGACGGGACTTACAAAGAGACCCAGTACTTC. Residues: CASSVDGTYKETQYF. Full variable domain (outside the CDR3, taken from reference TRBV9 and TRBJ2-5): DSGVTQTPKHLITATGQRVTLRCSPRSGDLSVYWYQQSLDQGLQFLIQYYNGEERAKGNILERFSAQQFPDLHSELNLSSLELGDSALYFCASSVDGTYKETQYFGPGTRLLVL.

The chain combines TRBV7-9 with TRBJ1-2, with D tentatively TRBD1 (5 bases). This CDR3 is 15 amino acids long. V was clipped by 5 bases and J by 2 bases, with 15 bases between them. In germline, CDR1 is SEHNR, CDR2 FQNEAQ (reference sequence). CDR3 coding DNA: TGTGCCAGCAGCCCGGACCGGGGGAGGAACTATGGCTACACCTTC. It specifies CASSPDRGRNYGYTF.

This clonotype showed up just once. The junction and the germline gene differ at one end; a read error may be behind it. This sequence joins TRBV3-1 and TRBJ1-2; D is ambiguous. Germline CDR1 LGHDT, CDR2 YNNKEL (reference sequence). CDR3 length: 14 residues. As DNA, the CDR3 is TGTGCCAGCAGCCAACTTCGGGGAGATTATGGCTGCACCTTC. Translation gives CASSQLRGDYGCTF.

This clonotype has at least ten counts. This chain joins TRBV12-5 and TRBJ2-3; D not resolved. CDR3 length: 11 residues. V dropped 5 bases and J dropped 6 bases, with 6 bases sitting between them. Germline CDR1 is LGHNT and CDR2 is FRNRAP. The CDR3 region is CASGTRDTQYF. The CDR3 coding sequence is TGTGCTAGTGGTACCCGGGATACGCAGTATTTT. Complete variable domain (other parts from reference TRBV12-5 and TRBJ2-3): DARVTQTPRHKVTEMGQEVTMRCQPILGHNTVFWYRQTMMQGLELLAYFRNRAPLDDSGMPKDRFSAEMPDATLATLKIQPSEPRDSAVYFCASGTRDTQYFGPGTRLTVL.

There are many counts of this clonotype. The chain links TRBV5-1 to TRBJ1-6; D remains ambiguous. The ends were cut back, 1 base at V and 0 bases at J, with 8 bases in the middle. CDR3 length equals 16 residues. Germline assignment: CDR1 SGHRS and CDR2 YFSETQ. CDR3 DNA sequence: TGCGCCAGCAGCTTGTCTGGGAGCTCCTATAATTCACCCCTCCACTTT. It codes for CASSLSGSSYNSPLHF.

This clonotype was counted only a few times. This chain joins TRBV29-1 and TRBJ1-2; a possible D gene is TRBD1 (6 bases). Looked up from germline, CDR1 is SQVTM and CDR2 is ANQGSEA. The CDR3 has 14 residues. V lost 4 bases and J 4 bases, leaving 16 bases between the germline ends. The DNA for the CDR3 is TGCAGCGTTGTTCGAGGACAGCTCACCTATGGCTACACCTTC. It codes for CSVVRGQLTYGYTF.

J is TRBJ2-5 and V is TRBV15; D is unresolved. The CDR3 sequence is 18 residues long. Looked up from germline, CDR1 is LNHNV and CDR2 is YYDKDF (reference sequence). Trimming shortened V by 0 bases and J by 3 bases, and 20 bases separated the two germline ends. CDR3 sequence: CATSRDLGGGAAKETQYF. CDR3 sequence (DNA): TGTGCCACCAGCAGAGATTTGGGCGGCGGCGCGGCAAAAGAGACCCAGTACTTC.

Remarks on this clonotype: This may be a read error, as it is one base from a much larger clone. The chain is built from TRBV9 and TRBJ1-6; TRBD1 matches at 7 bases. The CDR3 is made up of 14 amino acids. CDR1 is SGDLS, CDR2 YYNGEE, per germline. CDR3 region: CASSPYRGGSPRHF. CDR3 nucleotide sequence: TGTGCCAGCAGCCCCTACAGGGGAGGTTCACCCCGCCACTTT.

With regard to this clonotype: A much larger clone lies a single base off, so this may be a read error. This chain links TRBV12-3 or TRBV12-4 with TRBJ2-4; no clear D. The closer fit of TRBJ2-7 to the DNA end suggests the J call may be wrong. The CDR3 covers 13 residues. CDR3 loop: CVSSFGGTYEQYF. CDR3 sequence (DNA): TGTGTCAGCAGTTTTGGCGGAACCTACGAGCAGTACTTC.

About this clonotype itself: A much larger clone lies one base from this, so it may be a read error. V gene TRBV20-1 combines with J gene TRBJ1-4; unclear D gene. V dropped 2 bases and J dropped 8 bases, with 9 bases sitting between them. This CDR3 has 12 residues. Germline assignment: CDR1 DFQATT and CDR2 SNEGSKA (reference sequence). DNA of the CDR3: TGCAGTGCTAGAAGTCAAGAGGAAAAACTGTTTTTT. Amino acids: CSARSQEEKLFF.